Below, one T cell receptor beta chain is given with its context. Its specificity is not known. Sequencing was performed with immunoSEQ multiplex PCR; in TCRdb, only in-frame clones are kept and a portion is missing. The sample has 50,000 or so clones, roughly 84% seen once. This sample is drawn from a study of radiotherapy plus CTLA-4 blockade in lung cancer. The study's findings and limits: An expansion of tumor-derived TCR clones occurred in blood after radiotherapy plus ipilimumab.

Sequenced material: peripheral blood, taken from a patient treated with radiotherapy plus ipilimumab. The TCR was taken from a human donor with non-small cell lung cancer who had a partial response to radiotherapy plus ipilimumab.

The CDR3 DNA sequence: TGTGCCAGCAGCTTACCTCCAAGGCAGGCAGGGGGAAGGAATGAGCAGTTCTTC. Its translation is CASSLPPRQAGGRNEQFF. The chain is built from TRBV7-9 and TRBJ2-1; 7 positions agree with TRBD1. The junction had 17 bases not matched to a gene; V was cut back by 2 bases and J by 7 bases. The length of the CDR3 is 18 residues. Looked up from germline, CDR1 is SEHNR and CDR2 is FQNEAQ (reference sequence).